These T cell receptor beta chains were read from a single sample in a study of T cell changes during pregnancy in multiple sclerosis. The data were produced by immunoSEQ multiplex PCR, yet TCRdb's version contains in-frame clones alone and is incomplete. The sample has tens of thousands of clones, approximately 94% seen once. The source was CD4+ T cells from peripheral blood mononuclear cells, collected in the third trimester of pregnancy. The receptors shown here come from a female donor with multiple sclerosis, enrolled in a pregnancy study. Both conserved end residues are part of each CDR3. A D gene is named only where the DNA matches it firmly. Not all rows give a size; the values are once, few, many and, for expanded clones, a class.

>TRBD2|TRBJ2-3|.|TRBV18
CASSSRTSGNARGTDTQYF
TGTGCCAGCTCATCTAGGACTAGCGGGAATGCTAGGGGCACAGATACGCAGTATTTT
>.|TRBJ2-4|.|TRBV19
CASMDRGDKNIQYF
TGTGCCAGTATGGACAGAGGTGACAAAAACATTCAGTACTTC
>.|TRBJ2-7|.|TRBV7-6
CASSLLGHGYEQYF
TGTGCCAGCAGCTTACTTGGACATGGATACGAGCAGTACTTC
>TRBD1|TRBJ2-7|once|TRBV7-9
CASSLGQGVKGSYEQYF
TGTGCCAGCAGCTTAGGACAGGGGGTGAAGGGCTCCTACGAGCAGTACTTC
>.|TRBJ2-5|.|TRBV2
CASSESRAEQYF
TGTGCCAGCAGTGAATCCCGTGCGGAGCAGTACTTC
>.|TRBJ2-5|.|TRBV12-5
CASGLGGFETQYF
TGTGCTAGTGGTTTGGGAGGGTTTGAGACCCAGTACTTC
>TRBD1|TRBJ1-2|.|TRBV5-4
CASSPPRQGNYGYTF
TGTGCCAGCAGCCCCCCGAGACAGGGGAACTATGGCTACACCTTC
>.|TRBJ2-7|.|TRBV2
CASSAGGGAYEQYF
TGTGCCAGCAGTGCTGGTGGAGGGGCCTACGAGCAGTACTTC
>.|TRBJ1-1|.|TRBV5-1
CASRGLGQNTEAFF
TGCGCCAGCAGGGGATTGGGGCAAAACACTGAAGCTTTCTTT
>.|TRBJ1-2|.|TRBV4-1
CASRGGTEGGYGYTF
TGCGCCAGCAGGGGAGGGACCGAGGGGGGGTATGGCTACACCTTC
>TRBD2|TRBJ2-7|once|TRBV6-1
CASRAGVFYEQYF
TGTGCCAGCAGAGCGGGGGTTTTCTACGAGCAGTACTTC
>TRBD1|TRBJ2-7|.|TRBV10-2
CASRLTGMNYEQYF
TGCGCCAGCAGATTGACAGGGATGAACTACGAGCAGTACTTC
>.|TRBJ1-5|.|TRBV27
CASSLSMGLSNQPQHF
TGTGCCAGCAGTTTATCGATGGGGCTTAGCAATCAGCCCCAGCATTTT
>.|TRBJ1-1|.|TRBV5-1
CASSLGNLRGTEAFF
TGCGCCAGCAGCTTGGGAAACCTAAGGGGCACTGAAGCTTTCTTT
>.|TRBJ2-5|.|TRBV5-1
CASSGTAREIETQYF
TGCGCCAGCAGCGGAACGGCCAGGGAAATTGAGACCCAGTACTTC
>TRBD1|TRBJ1-5|.|TRBV7-9
CASSLAGQGQILGNQPQHF
TGTGCCAGCAGCTTAGCGGGACAGGGGCAGATTTTAGGCAATCAGCCCCAGCATTTT
>TRBD1|TRBJ2-5|once|TRBV29-1
CSAIRQGAAETQYF
TGCAGCGCGATCCGACAGGGGGCGGCGGAGACCCAGTACTTC
>.|TRBJ1-2|.|TRBV6-5
CASSPQGSSNYGYTF
TGTGCCAGCAGCCCGCAGGGAAGCAGTAACTATGGCTACACCTTC
>.|TRBJ2-1|.|TRBV10-3
CAISEVAGEQFF
TGTGCCATCAGTGAAGTAGCCGGTGAGCAGTTCTTC
>TRBD2|TRBJ2-2|.|TRBV5-1
CASSLTASGRSGELFF
TGCGCCAGCAGCTTGACGGCTAGCGGGAGGAGCGGGGAGCTGTTTTTT
>.|TRBJ2-3|.|TRBV2
CASRGWASTDTQYF
TGTGCCAGCAGGGGTTGGGCGTCCACAGATACGCAGTATTTT
>TRBD2|TRBJ2-1|.|TRBV11-2
CASSLANYPGLVTGEQFF
TGTGCCAGCAGCTTAGCTAACTATCCGGGACTAGTCACGGGTGAGCAGTTCTTC
>TRBD2|TRBJ2-7|.|TRBV14
CASSFGTSGTEQYF
TGTGCCAGCAGTTTCGGGACTAGCGGGACCGAGCAGTACTTC
>.|TRBJ2-7|.|TRBV6-1
CASSLDLTASYEQYF
TGTGCCAGCAGTCTAGACCTGACAGCCTCCTACGAGCAGTACTTC
>.|TRBJ2-4|once|TRBV30
CAWGGGIQYF
TGTGCCTGGGGGGGCGGCATTCAGTACTTC
>TRBD2|TRBJ2-1|.|TRBV11-3
CASSRGGTYNEQFF
TGTGCCAGCAGCCGGGGGGGCACCTACAATGAGCAGTTCTTC
>TRBD2|TRBJ2-5|.|TRBV2
CASSERGRGETQYF
TGTGCCAGCAGTGAAAGAGGGCGGGGGGAGACCCAGTACTTC
>TRBD2|TRBJ2-1|.|TRBV7-2
CASSLGGGGVSNEQFF
TGTGCCAGCAGCTTAGGAGGCGGGGGGGTATCTAATGAGCAGTTCTTC
>.|TRBJ1-3|.|TRBV2
CASSGQASSGNTIYF
TGTGCCAGCAGTGGTCAGGCCAGCTCTGGAAACACCATATATTTT
>TRBD1|TRBJ2-7|.|TRBV6-1
CASENRGDGSEQYF
TGTGCCAGCGAAAACAGGGGAGACGGGTCCGAGCAGTACTTC
>TRBD2|TRBJ2-5|few|TRBV28
CASSLGTSGEQYF
TGTGCCAGCAGTTTAGGGACTAGCGGGGAACAGTACTTC
>TRBD2|TRBJ2-3|once|TRBV7-2
CASSQGGASGEVF
TGTGCCAGCAGCCAGGGAGGAGCTAGCGGGGAGGTTTTT
>.|TRBJ1-4|.|TRBV14
CASSQSKQNNEKLFF
TGTGCCAGCAGCCAGTCTAAACAGAATAATGAAAAACTGTTTTTT
>.|TRBJ1-1|.|TRBV19
CASRESFARRNTEAFF
TGTGCCAGCAGAGAATCGTTCGCCCGGAGGAACACTGAAGCTTTCTTT
>.|TRBJ1-2|.|TRBV5-1
CASSPQGGNYGYTF
TGCGCCAGCAGCCCCCAGGGAGGGAACTATGGCTACACCTTC
>TRBD1|TRBJ1-2|.|TRBV28
CASTPGQGRNYGYTF
TGTGCCAGCACCCCGGGACAGGGAAGGAACTATGGCTACACCTTC
>.|TRBJ2-3|.|TRBV30
CAWRGQATDTQYF
TGTGCCTGGCGAGGGCAGGCCACAGATACGCAGTATTTT
>TRBD2|TRBJ2-2|.|TRBV28
CASKKGGSNTGELFF
TGTGCCAGCAAAAAGGGAGGGAGCAACACCGGGGAGCTGTTTTTT
>.|TRBJ1-1|.|TRBV6-5
CASSWGHFMNTEAFF
TGTGCCAGCAGTTGGGGACATTTTATGAACACTGAAGCTTTCTTT
>.|TRBJ1-2|.|TRBV19
CASKFPQGETNYGYTF
TGTGCCAGTAAGTTTCCACAGGGCGAGACTAACTATGGCTACACCTTC
>TRBD1|TRBJ1-5|.|TRBV7-2
CASSLDRGPQPQHF
TGTGCCAGCAGCCTAGACAGGGGACCTCAGCCCCAGCATTTT
>TRBD2|TRBJ2-4|.|TRBV6-4
CASSSSPAGVAKNIQYF
TGTGCCAGCAGTAGCAGCCCGGCGGGAGTAGCCAAAAACATTCAGTACTTC
>.|TRBJ1-1|.|TRBV27
CASSLAGRTNTEAFF
TGTGCCAGCAGTTTAGCCGGGAGGACGAACACTGAAGCTTTCTTT
>TRBD1|TRBJ1-5|.|TRBV2
CASSGTGGRQPQHF
TGTGCCAGCAGTGGGACAGGGGGCCGGCAGCCCCAGCATTTT
>.|TRBJ2-3|.|TRBV6-5
CASSRQITDTQYF
TGTGCCAGCAGTCGACAGATCACAGATACGCAGTATTTT
>.|TRBJ1-2|.|TRBV2
CASSFKQLTHGGYTF
TGTGCCAGCAGTTTTAAACAGCTCACCCATGGGGGCTACACCTTC
>.|TRBJ1-5|.|TRBV18
CASSLQGNQPQHF
TGTGCCAGCTCACTACAGGGAAATCAGCCCCAGCATTTT
>.|TRBJ1-1|.|TRBV10-3
CAIKMATVIMNTEAFF
TGTGCCATCAAAATGGCCACAGTGATCATGAACACTGAAGCTTTCTTT
>.|TRBJ2-7|.|TRBV20-1
CSATGNEQYF
TGCAGTGCTACAGGGAACGAGCAGTACTTC